This T cell receptor beta chain was identified in a study of T-cell reconstitution after alpha-beta-depleted transplantation in children. It was with unique molecular identifiers that the TCRbeta library was prepared. TCRdb independently ran MiXCR on the PCR reads; one entry per CDR3 protein. There are about 210,000 distinct CDR3 sequences in the sample; about a sixth occur only once, and around 45% lies in the top ten. Between the trimmed V and J ends, which lost 3 bases and 7 bases, there was a span of 10 bases. The CDR3 totals 12 residues. Germline CDR1 and CDR2: LNHNV and YYDKDF (reference sequence).

The receptor's source is a male patient between 2 and 9 years old who had a stem cell transplant for acute lymphoblastic leukemia, so the T cells may come from the graft donor. The rearrangement links TRBV15 to TRBJ2-7; D is ambiguous. Sequencing was performed on PBMCs, mostly from graft donor cells, taken 360 days after TCRalphabeta/CD19-depleted stem cell transplant. The CDR3 nucleotides are TGTGCCACCAGCAGTCCCTGGGGTGAGCAGTACTTC. Amino acids: CATSSPWGEQYF.